This T cell receptor (beta chain) was retrieved from a study of CD8+ T cells in alopecia areata. General study findings and limits: Numerous clones, expanded in lesions, remained in scalp and blood during tofacitinib.

cDNA serving as the sequencing template came from extracted, reverse transcribed RNA. This table comes from immunoSEQ multiplex PCR, and its TCRdb copy is limited to in-frame clones, with some not included. Among 150,000 to 200,000 clones listed, roughly three fifths were seen once. Treatment described: oral pan-JAK inhibitor, 5-10 mg twice daily. To note about this clone: Its antigen is undetermined.

The sample consisted of CD4+ T cells sorted from blood, taken at approximately week 50, from a patient treated with tofacitinib. The TCR comes from a human donor with alopecia areata.

CDR3 coding DNA: TGTGCCAGCAGTTTGATTGACCAGGGGGCGAAACAGTTCTTC. It translates to CASSLIDQGAKQFF. This sequence joins TRBV6-1 and TRBJ2-1; 8 nucleotides agree with TRBD1. Germline loops: CDR1 MNHNS, CDR2 SASEGT. J gave up 13 bases and V 5 bases, and 13 bases lay outside the gene matches. The CDR3 runs to 14 residues.